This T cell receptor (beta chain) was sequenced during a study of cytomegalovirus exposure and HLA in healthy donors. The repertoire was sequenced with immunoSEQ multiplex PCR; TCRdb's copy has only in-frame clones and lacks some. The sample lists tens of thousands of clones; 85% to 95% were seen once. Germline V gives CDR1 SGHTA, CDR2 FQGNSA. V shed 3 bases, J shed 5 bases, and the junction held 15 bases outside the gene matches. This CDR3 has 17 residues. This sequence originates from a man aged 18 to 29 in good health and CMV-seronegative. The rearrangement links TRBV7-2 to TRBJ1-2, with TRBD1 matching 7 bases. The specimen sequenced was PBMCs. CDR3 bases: TGTGCCAGCAGCTTCCGAAACAGGGGTTCCTACCATTATGGCTACACCTTC. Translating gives CASSFRNRGSYHYGYTF.